The present entry profiles one T cell receptor beta chain with its context. Its binding antigen is unknown. The DNA is left out, because the CDR3 cannot be placed on it with certainty; the CDR3 is given as TCRdb lists it. The data derive from a study of CDR3 diversity in severe acne (dated 2019 in TCRdb). The germline V gene specifies SGHAT as CDR1 and FQNNGV as CDR2. The CDR3 goes from the cysteine to the phenylalanine over 22 residues. Preparation of the library involved PCR. The sequencer listed for this sample is Illumina HiSeq 2000. TCRdb cleaned the public reads at Q25 with fastp, built clones with MiXCR and kept in-frame beta chains. Rows are unified per CDR3 protein, each entry keeping the most common DNA and genes. Across this sample there are about 86,000 distinct CDR3 sequences, with under 60% seen only once. The top ten clones comprise 14% of the sample.

The clonotype originates from a male donor in good health, without acne. The rearranged chain carries TRBV11-2 and TRBJ1-5. The sequenced sample consisted of blood. The CDR3 protein is CASSSWGATNEKLFFGSGTQHF.